These 26 T cell receptor beta chains originate from one sample sequenced in a study of shared T cell receptors in the human thymus. Assay used: immunoSEQ multiplex PCR; TCRdb lists only in-frame clones, some missing. The profile shows hundreds of thousands of clones, around 89% of them singletons. The same sample was also used in a study of human thymus T cells.

Material: thymocytes. Receptor source: a boy less than two years old with a congenital heart defect.

The chain has TRBV6-1 and TRBJ1-1; 7 bases line up with TRBD1. This CDR3 is 14 amino acids long. The V segment lost 7 bases and the J segment 3 bases; nucleotides outside the gene matches: 8. CDR1 is MNHNS and CDR2 is SASEGT in the germline V gene. DNA for the CDR3: TGTGCCAGCATAAAACGACAGGGTGACACTGAAGCTTTCTTT. Translated: CASIKRQGDTEAFF.

The rearrangement joins TRBV27 to TRBJ1-5, with 10 nucleotides matching TRBD1. The CDR3 runs 13 residues. Germline V CDR1 and CDR2: MNHEY, SMNVEV (reference sequence). With 5 bases clipped from V and 5 bases from J, the junction kept 0 bases outside the gene matches. The chain's CDR3 is CASSGTGDQPQHF. For the CDR3, the DNA is TGTGCCAGCAGTGGGACAGGGGATCAGCCCCAGCATTTT.

This sequence joins TRBV7-3 and TRBJ1-4; TRBD1 matches at 7 bases. This CDR3 has 14 amino acids. Germline V gives CDR1 SGHTA, CDR2 FQGTGA. The junction had 12 bases not matched to a gene; V was cut back by 9 bases and J by 8 bases. This CDR3 is CARPPFQGGEKLFF. In DNA form, the CDR3 reads TGTGCCAGGCCGCCCTTCCAGGGGGGCGAAAAACTGTTTTTT.

The V call is TRBV2, the J call TRBJ2-1, with 13 bases matching TRBD2. The germline V gene has CDR1 SNHLY and CDR2 FYNNEI. CDR3 size: 18 residues. V was clipped by 6 bases and J by 2 bases; unmatched bases: 10. The CDR3 DNA reads as TGTGCCAGCAGCCCCCCGGGACTAGCGGGATGGACCTACAATGAGCAGTTCTTC. Residues: CASSPPGLAGWTYNEQFF.

The rearrangement links TRBV5-1 to TRBJ2-5; TRBD1 aligns across 7 bases. TRBJ2-7 matches the DNA end more closely, so the J call is doubtful. The CDR3 is 17 amino acids. Germline values: CDR1 SGHRS, CDR2 YFSETQ. CDR3 in amino acids: CASSLAPGTAPSYEQYF. The CDR3 DNA follows: TGCGCCAGCAGCTTGGCCCCCGGGACAGCTCCTAGCTACGAGCAGTACTTC.

CDR3 bases: TGTGCCAGCAGAGGGAACCCTAAGCGGGAGGGCCGAACAGATACGCAGTATTTT. Amino acid sequence: CASRGNPKREGRTDTQYF. This chain links TRBV27 with TRBJ2-3; TRBD2 matches 10 bases. CDR1 is MNHEY, CDR2 SMNVEV, per germline (reference sequence). The CDR3 has 18 residues. The junction had 15 bases not matched to a gene; V was cut back by 6 bases and J by 3 bases.

The chain uses TRBV14 and TRBJ2-5, with 7 bases identical to TRBD1. The CDR3 is made up of 17 amino acids. The germline CDR1 and CDR2 sequences are SGHDN and FVKESK. Unmatched junction bases numbered 9, after V lost 1 base and J lost 1 base. The CDR3 DNA reads TGTGCCAGCAGCCAAGGGCCCGGACAGGAGTCCCAAGAGACCCAGTACTTC. This codes for CASSQGPGQESQETQYF.

V and J are TRBV6-1 and TRBJ2-7, with a possible D match to TRBD1 (5 bases). V lost 1 base to trimming and J lost 0 bases, with 10 bases between them. This CDR3 contains 15 residues. Germline CDR1 reads MNHNS; CDR2 reads SASEGT. The CDR3 is CASSEGGYSSYEQYF. The DNA of the CDR3 is TGTGCCAGCAGTGAAGGGGGCTATAGCTCCTACGAGCAGTACTTC.

The rearrangement links TRBV19 to TRBJ2-5; the match to TRBD2 covers 12 bases. The germline CDR1 and CDR2 sequences are LNHDA and SQIVND (reference sequence). V lost 1 base and J lost 5; bases outside the gene matches: 11. CDR3 length: 18 amino acids. The CDR3: CASSIASSGRAEGETQYF. DNA for the CDR3: TGTGCCAGTAGTATAGCCTCTAGCGGGAGGGCCGAGGGGGAGACCCAGTACTTC.

The V and J genes are TRBV28 and TRBJ2-7, with 7 bases aligning to TRBD1. V shed 7 bases and J 3 bases; nucleotides not matched to a gene: 9. Germline values: CDR1 MDHEN, CDR2 SYDVKM. The CDR3 has 14 amino acids. This CDR3 is CASTLGTVIYEQYF. The CDR3 coding sequence is TGTGCCAGCACCCTCGGGACAGTTATCTACGAGCAGTACTTC.

Worth noting for this clone: The same CDR3 arises from other DNA sequences in this sample as well. The V call is TRBV10-3, the J call TRBJ2-7; D perhaps matches TRBD2 (6 bases). Trimming shortened V by 6 bases and J by 1 base, and 10 bases separated the two germline ends. Germline V gives CDR1 ENHRY, CDR2 SYGVKD. This CDR3 spans 13 amino acids. CDR3 sequence reads: CAISRDSSYEQYF. The CDR3 DNA reads TGTGCCATCAGCCGGGACTCGTCCTACGAGCAGTACTTC.

The J gene is TRBJ2-1, the V gene TRBV10-3; perhaps TRBD2 as D (6 bases). The germline V and J ends were trimmed by 4 bases and 5 bases, with 18 bases remaining between them. Germline values: CDR1 ENHRY, CDR2 SYGVKD. This CDR3 has 16 residues. In nucleotides, the CDR3 is TGTGCCATCAGTGTTTCGCTCGGAGGGGATGACAATGAGCAGTTCTTC. Its protein is CAISVSLGGDDNEQFF.

This chain uses TRBV5-6 with TRBJ2-7; maybe TRBD2 (6 bases). The germline V gene has CDR1 SGHDT and CDR2 YYEEEE. The germline V and J ends were trimmed by 0 bases and 4 bases, with 14 bases remaining between them. CDR3 length: 15 amino acids. CDR3 in DNA: TGTGCCAGCAGCTTGGCCTCCCTAGCGCGGTACGAGCAGTACTTC. Translation gives CASSLASLARYEQYF.

This clone came up once. J is TRBJ2-1 and V is TRBV29-1; weak D call: TRBD1 (5 bases). Trimming pared 2 bases from V and 7 bases from J, leaving 18 bases between. The CDR3 extends over 15 amino acids. Germline V CDR1 and CDR2: SQVTM, ANQGSEA. CDR3 sequence reads: CSVEQVRVPRNEQFF. CDR3 DNA: TGCAGCGTTGAACAAGTCAGGGTCCCTAGGAATGAGCAGTTCTTC.

This chain uses TRBV6-5 with TRBJ2-1, with 10 bases that match TRBD2. The J segment lost 2 bases and the V segment lost 4 bases, leaving 5 bases of the junction unmatched. The CDR3 contains 16 residues. CDR1 and CDR2 (germline): MNHEY, SVGAGI. CDR3: CASSLEAGGPYNEQFF. CDR3 nucleotide sequence: TGTGCCAGCAGTTTAGAAGCGGGAGGGCCCTACAATGAGCAGTTCTTC.

This chain uses TRBV7-6 with TRBJ2-3, with 9 bases aligning to TRBD2. The CDR3 is 15 residues long. Germline-derived CDR1 and CDR2 are SGHVS and FNYEAQ. V shed 2 bases, J shed 4 bases, and the junction held 4 bases outside the gene matches. The CDR3, as DNA: TGTGCCAGCAGCTTACAGCGGGAGGTTTCAGATACGCAGTATTTT. It yields the protein CASSLQREVSDTQYF.

This rearrangement joins TRBV6-1 to TRBJ2-1; TRBD2 agrees at 9 bases. The V and J ends lost 6 bases and 4 bases, in that order; junction bases with no gene match: 7. Germline-derived CDR1 and CDR2 are MNHNS and SASEGT. The CDR3 covers 15 residues. Written as DNA, the CDR3 is TGTGCCAGCAGAGGGGCGGGAGGGTTGTACAATGAGCAGTTCTTC. Amino acid sequence: CASRGAGGLYNEQFF.

The rearrangement links TRBV5-3 to TRBJ1-5; D is ambiguous. TRBV5-3 qualifies as an ORF whose function is uncertain. This CDR3 contains 11 residues. Trimming pared 3 bases from V and 5 bases from J, leaving 3 bases between. CDR3 in DNA: TGTGCCAGAAGCTCAGATCAGCCCCAGCATTTT. As protein: CARSSDQPQHF.

The chain links TRBV29-1 to TRBJ2-3; 8 positions match TRBD1. The CDR3 runs 13 residues. The V gene's germline CDR1 is SQVTM and CDR2 ANQGSEA. CDR3 nucleotide sequence: TGCAGGGTTAAGAGACAGGGGTCAGATACGCAGTATTTT. Amino acids: CRVKRQGSDTQYF.

The chain links TRBV28 to TRBJ2-1; perhaps TRBD1 as D (5 bases). Germline CDR1 MDHEN, CDR2 SYDVKM. The CDR3 sequence is 15 residues long. V was trimmed by 3 bases and J by 6 bases, leaving 15 bases between them. The CDR3 DNA sequence: TGTGCCAGCAGTTTGTTTGGGGCTCCATTCAATGAGCAGTTCTTC. This encodes CASSLFGAPFNEQFF.

The rearrangement links TRBV27 to TRBJ2-7; 10 nucleotides line up with TRBD1. The CDR3 runs 19 residues. Germline V gene sequence: CDR1 MNHEY, CDR2 SMNVEV (reference sequence). The trim removed 6 bases at V and 4 bases at J, leaving 21 bases unmatched. Here the CDR3 reads CASSSNTHQWDRGGYEQYF. The DNA of the CDR3 is TGTGCCAGCAGCTCTAATACGCACCAATGGGACAGGGGAGGTTACGAGCAGTACTTC.

This chain joins TRBV18 and TRBJ2-7, with 9 bases matching TRBD1. Germline-derived CDR1 and CDR2 are KGHSH and LQKENI. The V gene end was trimmed by 0 bases and the J gene end by 4 bases; junction bases not matched to a gene: 4. This CDR3 has 15 amino acids. The CDR3 here is CASSPPGQGAYEQYF. In DNA form, the CDR3 reads TGTGCCAGCTCACCACCGGGACAGGGAGCGTACGAGCAGTACTTC.

The V and J genes are TRBV4-2 and TRBJ2-3; 9 bases map to TRBD2. The CDR3 length is 15 residues. V dropped 0 bases and J dropped 6; count of bases not matched to a gene: 4. CDR1 LGHNA and CDR2 YNFKEQ come from the germline V gene. CDR3 in amino acids: CASSQDKLAGDTQYF. The CDR3 DNA follows: TGTGCCAGCAGCCAAGATAAGCTAGCGGGGGATACGCAGTATTTT.

The chain links TRBV27 to TRBJ2-1; TRBD2 aligns across 7 bases. Germline lookup yields CDR1 MNHEY and CDR2 SMNVEV (reference sequence). This CDR3 is 14 amino acids long. V dropped 4 bases and J dropped 9; count of bases not matched to a gene: 9. The CDR3 DNA reads as TGTGCCAGCAGTTCGGCGGGAGAGGGCGGTGAGCAGTTCTTC. This gives the protein CASSSAGEGGEQFF.

The chain recombines TRBV7-2 with TRBJ2-1, with unresolved D. Trimming removed 0 bases at V and 3 bases at J, with 9 bases between. This CDR3 is 15 amino acids long. Germline V gene data show CDR1 as SGHTA and CDR2 as FQGNSA. The CDR3 is CASSLAAAHYNEQFF. The CDR3 DNA is TGTGCCAGCAGCTTAGCGGCCGCCCACTACAATGAGCAGTTCTTC.

The J gene is TRBJ2-2, the V gene TRBV30; the D is unclear. Germline CDR1 reads GTSNPN; CDR2 reads SVGIG (reference sequence). The CDR3 has 13 residues. V dropped 8 bases and J dropped 2 bases, with 12 bases sitting between them. The CDR3 nucleotides read TGTGCCAGCCCGGTTCTCAACACCGGGGAGCTGTTTTTT. This gives the protein CASPVLNTGELFF.